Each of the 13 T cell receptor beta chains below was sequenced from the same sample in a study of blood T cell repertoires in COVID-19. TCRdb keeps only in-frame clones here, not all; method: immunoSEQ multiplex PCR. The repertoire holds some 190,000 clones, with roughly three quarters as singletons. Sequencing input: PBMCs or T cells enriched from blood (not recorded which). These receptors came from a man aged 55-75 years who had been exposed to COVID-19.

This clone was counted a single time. The CDR3 DNA follows: TGTGCCAGCAGCGCGGACAGGGAGGATGAGCAGTTCTTC. Translation: CASSADREDEQFF. This chain links TRBV9 with TRBJ2-1; 8 bases are shared with TRBD1. Trimming removed 3 bases from V and 8 bases from J; junction bases left unmatched: 4. CDR3 length: 13 residues. Per germline, CDR1 SGDLS and CDR2 YYNGEE.

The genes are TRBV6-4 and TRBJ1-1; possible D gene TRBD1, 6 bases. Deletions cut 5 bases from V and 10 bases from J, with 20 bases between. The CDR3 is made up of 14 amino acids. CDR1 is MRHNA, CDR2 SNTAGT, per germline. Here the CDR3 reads CASSSGASAVPAFF. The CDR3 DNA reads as TGTGCCAGCAGTTCAGGGGCCTCGGCGGTTCCAGCTTTCTTT.

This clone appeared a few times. The CDR3 DNA is TGTGCCAGCAGCCATACAGGGGCTCAGCTAGGTGAAGCTTTCTTT. It specifies CASSHTGAQLGEAFF. V gene TRBV3-1 (or the pseudogene TRBV3-2) combines with J gene TRBJ1-1, with 7 bases that match TRBD1. V trimming: 3 bases; J trimming: 7 bases; junction bases outside the gene matches: 11. The CDR3 is 15 residues long. CDR1 is LGHDT and CDR2 is YNNKEL in the germline V gene (reference sequence).

The CDR3 loop reads CASSVLFRPQTSGRPYEQYF. The CDR3 DNA reads as TGTGCCAGCAGCGTTCTTTTCCGACCTCAGACTAGCGGGAGGCCTTACGAGCAGTACTTC. The V call is TRBV9, the J call TRBJ2-7; 13 nucleotides align to TRBD2. The CDR3 length is 20 residues. Germline V gene lookup returns CDR1 SGDLS and CDR2 YYNGEE. V lost 2 bases, J lost 4 bases, and 18 bases stayed unmatched.

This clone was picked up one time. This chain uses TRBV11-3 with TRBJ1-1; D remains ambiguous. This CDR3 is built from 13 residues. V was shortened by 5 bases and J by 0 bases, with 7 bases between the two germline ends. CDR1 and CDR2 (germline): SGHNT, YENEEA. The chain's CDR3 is CASSHGVNTEAFF. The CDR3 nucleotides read TGTGCCAGCAGCCACGGGGTGAACACTGAAGCTTTCTTT.

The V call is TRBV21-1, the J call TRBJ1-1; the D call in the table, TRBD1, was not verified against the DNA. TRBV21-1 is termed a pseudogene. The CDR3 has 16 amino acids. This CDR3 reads CASSRFKQGPNTEAFF. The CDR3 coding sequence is TGTGCCAGCAGCCGTTTTAAACAGGGACCGAACACTGAAGCTTTCTTT.

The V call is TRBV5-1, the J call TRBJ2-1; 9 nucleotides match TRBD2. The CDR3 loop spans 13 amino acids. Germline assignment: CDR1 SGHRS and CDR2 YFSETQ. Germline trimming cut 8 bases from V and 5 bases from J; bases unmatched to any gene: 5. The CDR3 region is CASSGSLDNEQFF. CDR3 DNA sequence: TGCGCCAGTAGCGGGAGCCTCGACAATGAGCAGTTCTTC.

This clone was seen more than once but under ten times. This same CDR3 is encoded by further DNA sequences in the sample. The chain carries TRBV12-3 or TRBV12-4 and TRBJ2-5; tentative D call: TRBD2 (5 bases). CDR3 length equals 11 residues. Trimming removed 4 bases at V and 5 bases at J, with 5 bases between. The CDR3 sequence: CASSSGETQYF. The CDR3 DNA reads TGTGCCAGCAGTTCGGGGGAGACCCAGTACTTC.

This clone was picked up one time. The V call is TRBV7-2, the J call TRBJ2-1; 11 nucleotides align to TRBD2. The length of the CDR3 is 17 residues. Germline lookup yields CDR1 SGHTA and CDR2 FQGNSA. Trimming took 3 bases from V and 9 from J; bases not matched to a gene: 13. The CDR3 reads CASSFRRGLAVGGEQFF. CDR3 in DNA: TGTGCCAGCAGCTTTCGCCGGGGACTAGCGGTAGGTGGTGAGCAGTTCTTC. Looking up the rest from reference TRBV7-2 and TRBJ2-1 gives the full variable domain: GAGVSQSPSNKVTEKGKDVELRCDPISGHTALYWYRQSLGQGLEFLIYFQGNSAPDKSGLPSDRFSAERTGGSVSTLTIQRTQQEDSAVYLCASSFRRGLAVGGEQFFGPGTRLTVL.

The CDR3 loop reads CASSLLGAGANEKLFF. The CDR3, as DNA: TGTGCCAGCAGCTTATTGGGGGCGGGCGCTAATGAAAAACTGTTTTTT. V gene TRBV7-2 combines with J gene TRBJ1-4; possibly TRBD1 for D (6 bases). Germline lookup yields CDR1 SGHTA and CDR2 FQGNSA. The CDR3 totals 16 residues. V lost 2 bases and J 3 bases, leaving 13 bases between the germline ends.

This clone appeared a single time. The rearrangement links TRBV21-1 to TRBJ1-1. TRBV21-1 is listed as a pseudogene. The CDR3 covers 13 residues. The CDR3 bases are TGTGCCAGCAGCACTCTTGGGGAGGTTATGGCTTTCTTT. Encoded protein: CASSTLGEVMAFF.

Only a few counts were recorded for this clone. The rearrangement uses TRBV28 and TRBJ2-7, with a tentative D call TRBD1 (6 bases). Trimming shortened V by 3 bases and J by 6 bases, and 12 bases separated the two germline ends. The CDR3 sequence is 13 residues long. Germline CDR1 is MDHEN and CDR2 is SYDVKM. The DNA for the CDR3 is TGTGCCAGCAGTTTCAGGGGAGTAGGCGAGCAGTACTTC. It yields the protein CASSFRGVGEQYF.

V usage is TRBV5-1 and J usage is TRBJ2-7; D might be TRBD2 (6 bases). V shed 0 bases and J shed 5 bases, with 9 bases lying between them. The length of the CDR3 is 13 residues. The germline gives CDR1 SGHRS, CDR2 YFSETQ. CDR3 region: CASSLGTNHEQYF. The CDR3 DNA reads TGCGCCAGCAGCTTGGGGACTAATCACGAGCAGTACTTC.